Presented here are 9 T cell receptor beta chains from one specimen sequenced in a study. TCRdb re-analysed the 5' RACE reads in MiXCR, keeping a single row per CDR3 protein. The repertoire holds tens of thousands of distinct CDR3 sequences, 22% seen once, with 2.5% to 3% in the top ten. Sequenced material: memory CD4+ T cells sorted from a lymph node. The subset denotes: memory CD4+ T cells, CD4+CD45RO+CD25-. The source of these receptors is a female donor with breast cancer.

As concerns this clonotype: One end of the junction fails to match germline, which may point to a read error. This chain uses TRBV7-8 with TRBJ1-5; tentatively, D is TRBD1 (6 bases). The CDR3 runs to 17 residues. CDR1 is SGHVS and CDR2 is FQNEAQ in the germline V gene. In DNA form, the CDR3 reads TGTTCCAGCAGCTTGAGCAGGGGTGGATTCGGCAATCAGCCCCAGCATTTT. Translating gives CSSSLSRGGFGNQPQHF.

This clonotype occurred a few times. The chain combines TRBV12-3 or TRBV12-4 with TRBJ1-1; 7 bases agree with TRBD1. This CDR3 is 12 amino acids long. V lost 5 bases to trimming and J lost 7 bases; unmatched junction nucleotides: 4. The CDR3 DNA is TGTGCCAGCAGTCTCGGACAGGATGAAGCTTTCTTT. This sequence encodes CASSLGQDEAFF.

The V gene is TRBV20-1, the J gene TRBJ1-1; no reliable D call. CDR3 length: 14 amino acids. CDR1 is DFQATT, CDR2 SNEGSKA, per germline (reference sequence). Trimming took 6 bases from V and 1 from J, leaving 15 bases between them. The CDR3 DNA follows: TGCAGTGCCCCTAACCCCTCAGAGAACACTGAAGCTTTCTTT. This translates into CSAPNPSENTEAFF.

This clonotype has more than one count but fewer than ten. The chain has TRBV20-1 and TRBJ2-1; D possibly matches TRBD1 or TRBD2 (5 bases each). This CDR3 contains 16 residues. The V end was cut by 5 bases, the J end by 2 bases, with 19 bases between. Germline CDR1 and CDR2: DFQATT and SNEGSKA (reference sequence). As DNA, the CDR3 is TGCAGTGCTTACCCCGGGACCACAGGAACCTACAATGAGCAGTTCTTC. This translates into CSAYPGTTGTYNEQFF.

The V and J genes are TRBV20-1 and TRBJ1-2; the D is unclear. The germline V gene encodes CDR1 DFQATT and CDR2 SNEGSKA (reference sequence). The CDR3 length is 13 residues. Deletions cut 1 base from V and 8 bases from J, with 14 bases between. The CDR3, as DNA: TGCAGTGCTAGAGTAGGGCAGTTGAGAGGCTACACCTTC. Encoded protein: CSARVGQLRGYTF.

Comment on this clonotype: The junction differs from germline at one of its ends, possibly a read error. CDR3 sequence (DNA): TGTGTCAGCAGTTACCACGGGGACAGGGTCACCGGAGAGCTGTTTTTT. Amino acids: CVSSYHGDRVTGELFF. This sequence joins TRBV6-2 or TRBV6-3 and TRBJ2-2, with 9 bases identical to TRBD1. The V gene's germline CDR1 is MNHEY and CDR2 SVGEGT. The CDR3 runs to 16 residues.

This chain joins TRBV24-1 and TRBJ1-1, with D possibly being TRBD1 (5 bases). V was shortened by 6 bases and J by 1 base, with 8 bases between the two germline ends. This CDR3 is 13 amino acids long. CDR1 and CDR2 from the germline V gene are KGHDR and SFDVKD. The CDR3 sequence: CATSRRANTEAFF. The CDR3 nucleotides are TGTGCCACCAGTCGCAGGGCGAACACTGAAGCTTTCTTT.

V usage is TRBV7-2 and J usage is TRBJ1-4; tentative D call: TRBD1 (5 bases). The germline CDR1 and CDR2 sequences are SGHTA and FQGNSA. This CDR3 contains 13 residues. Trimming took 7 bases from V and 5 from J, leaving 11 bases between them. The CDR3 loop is CASTAGQNEKLFF. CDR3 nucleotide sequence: TGTGCCAGCACCGCGGGGCAAAATGAAAAACTGTTTTTT.

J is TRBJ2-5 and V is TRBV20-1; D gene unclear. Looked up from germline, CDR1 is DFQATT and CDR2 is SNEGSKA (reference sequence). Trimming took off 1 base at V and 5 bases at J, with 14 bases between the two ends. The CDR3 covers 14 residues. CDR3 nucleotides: TGCAGTGCTAGAGTTGCTAATTCGGTGGAGACCCAGTACTTC. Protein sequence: CSARVANSVETQYF.